This T cell receptor (beta chain) was obtained from a study of shared clonotypes between healthy human individuals. Study in general: Researchers drew samples from two women and a few men aged 18 to 49. Overall study findings and caveats: The expectation was that sequencing depth would affect clonotype sharing among donors. Generally, naive subsets came out with larger estimated richness than memory subsets.

Genomic DNA per cell subset filled all wells of several immunoSEQ plates. Here immunoSEQ multiplex PCR was the method, and the copy in TCRdb shows in-frame clones only, minus some. The sample has around 1.9 million clones, around 93% seen once. The naive CD8 population came from CD45RO-negative cells selected for CCR7, without terminally differentiated effector memory CD45RA+ cells. Germline CDR1 is PRHDT and CDR2 is FYEKMQ (reference sequence). The V and J ends lost 5 bases and 4 bases respectively, with 14 bases between them. This CDR3 has 14 amino acids. Note on this clone: What it binds is not known.

The receptor was derived from a man between 18 and 29 years old in good health. Some clones in this sample may be carry-over from other donors' samples. This rearrangement joins TRBV13 to TRBJ2-5, with TRBD2 as a possible D gene (6 bases). Material: naive CD8+ T cells from PBMCs. CDR3 coding DNA: TGTGCCAGCAGCGCTCGGGAGTGGGGAGAGACCCAGTACTTC. Encoded protein: CASSAREWGETQYF. Looking up the rest from reference TRBV13 and TRBJ2-5 gives the full variable domain: AAGVIQSPRHLIKEKRETATLKCYPIPRHDTVYWYQQGPGQDPQFLISFYEKMQSDKGSIPDRFSAQQFSDYHSELNMSSLELGDSALYFCASSAREWGETQYFGPGTRLLVL.